This is a list of T cell receptor beta chains from one sample in a study of response to subunit inactivated influenza vaccine. One entry per CDR3 protein, called by TCRdb with MiXCR from the RT-PCR reads. The sample has about 570,000 distinct CDR3 sequences; about 11% are singletons. The sample also formed part of further work on T cells expressing NK-cell markers.

The material was PBMCs from blood, obtained on the day of vaccination. The source of these receptors is a man aged 50-59 years who received an inactivated influenza vaccine. CDR3s include the opening cysteine and the closing phenylalanine or tryptophan. Fields, in order: J gene, clone size, V gene, D gene, CDR3 protein, CDR3 DNA. The D gene is left open where the match is weak. Not all rows give a size; the values are once, few, many and, for expanded clones, a class.

J: TRBJ2-2
size: -
V: TRBV6-2/TRBV6-3
D: -
CDR3: CASSIHTGTGELFF
DNA: TGTGCCAGCAGTATCCATACAGGGACCGGGGAGCTGTTTTTT

J: TRBJ1-2
size: few
V: TRBV12-3/TRBV12-4
D: -
CDR3: CASSLGLRENYGYTF
DNA: TGTGCCAGCAGTTTAGGGCTCAGGGAGAACTATGGCTACACCTTC

J: TRBJ2-3
size: -
V: TRBV5-1
D: -
CDR3: CASSISTDTQYF
DNA: TGCGCCAGCAGCATTAGCACAGATACGCAGTATTTT

J: TRBJ2-4
size: -
V: TRBV20-1
D: -
CDR3: CSARENVGGNIQYF
DNA: TGCAGTGCTAGAGAAAATGTGGGGGGAAACATTCAGTACTTC

J: TRBJ2-1
size: -
V: TRBV5-1
D: -
CDR3: CASSLDSATSSYEQFF
DNA: TGCGCCAGCAGCTTGGACTCAGCAACATCCTCCTACGAGCAGTTCTTC

J: TRBJ2-1
size: few
V: TRBV5-5
D: TRBD2
CDR3: CASSKTGGDSYNEQFF
DNA: TGTGCCAGCAGCAAAACGGGGGGGGATTCCTACAATGAGCAGTTCTTC

J: TRBJ1-2
size: few
V: TRBV6-2/TRBV6-3
D: -
CDR3: CASSLRADPAYGYTF
DNA: TGTGCCAGCAGTCTCCGGGCGGACCCCGCCTATGGCTACACCTTC

J: TRBJ1-2
size: -
V: TRBV20-1
D: -
CDR3: CSARDLRDAGSYGYTF
DNA: TGCAGTGCTAGAGATCTGCGAGACGCAGGGTCCTATGGCTACACCTTC

J: TRBJ2-3
size: few
V: TRBV6-5
D: TRBD1
CDR3: CASSYPGQGFTDTQYF
DNA: TGTGCCAGCAGTTACCCCGGACAGGGTTTCACAGATACGCAGTATTTT

J: TRBJ1-4
size: many
V: TRBV5-1
D: TRBD1
CDR3: CASSRSRGHGEKLFF
DNA: TGCGCCAGCAGCCGCTCTAGGGGGCATGGTGAAAAACTGTTTTTT

J: TRBJ2-1
size: few
V: TRBV21-1
D: -
CDR3: CASSKGGRKQYNEQFF
DNA: TGTGCCAGCAGCAAAGGTGGGCGGAAACAATACAATGAGCAGTTCTTC

J: TRBJ2-5
size: many
V: TRBV29-1
D: -
CDR3: CSGKTEPLETQYF
DNA: TGCAGTGGAAAGACTGAGCCCCTGGAGACCCAGTACTTC

J: TRBJ2-7
size: -
V: TRBV28
D: TRBD2
CDR3: CASSLPLRASGRTQVEQYF
DNA: TGTGCCAGCAGTTTACCCCTCAGGGCTAGCGGGAGAACACAGGTCGAGCAGTACTTC

J: TRBJ2-2
size: -
V: TRBV5-1
D: -
CDR3: CASSVDSTNTGELFF
DNA: TGCGCCAGCAGCGTGGACAGTACGAACACCGGGGAGCTGTTTTTT

J: TRBJ2-5
size: -
V: TRBV2
D: -
CDR3: CASSRRDQGKTQYF
DNA: TGTGCCAGCAGTCGAAGGGACCAGGGGAAGACCCAGTACTTC

J: TRBJ1-1
size: once
V: TRBV5-1
D: -
CDR3: CASSYGATRAFF
DNA: TGCGCCAGCAGCTACGGGGCCACTAGGGCTTTCTTT

J: TRBJ2-2
size: few
V: TRBV3-1
D: -
CDR3: CASSQAKLLTGELFF
DNA: TGTGCCAGCAGCCAAGCAAAACTACTTACCGGGGAGCTGTTTTTT

J: TRBJ2-7
size: -
V: TRBV20-1
D: -
CDR3: CSASPRDLGGYEQYF
DNA: TGCAGTGCTAGCCCACGGGATCTCGGAGGCTACGAGCAGTACTTC

J: TRBJ2-1
size: -
V: TRBV6-5
D: TRBD2
CDR3: CASSYLAGWLSNEQFF
DNA: TGTGCCAGCAGTTACTTAGCGGGATGGCTTTCGAATGAGCAGTTCTTC

J: TRBJ2-1
size: -
V: TRBV7-2
D: TRBD2
CDR3: CASSFGPSGGSYNEQFF
DNA: TGTGCCAGCAGCTTCGGTCCTAGCGGGGGTTCCTACAATGAGCAGTTCTTC

J: TRBJ2-3
size: few
V: TRBV5-1
D: -
CDR3: CASSGGGSFGDTQYF
DNA: TGCGCCAGCAGCGGGGGAGGATCCTTCGGAGATACGCAGTATTTT

J: TRBJ2-7
size: few
V: TRBV9
D: -
CDR3: CASSVAPGTRAYEQYF
DNA: TGTGCCAGCAGCGTAGCTCCGGGTACCCGTGCCTACGAGCAGTACTTC

J: TRBJ1-3
size: few
V: TRBV5-1
D: -
CDR3: CASSSAGSSGNTIYF
DNA: TGCGCCAGCAGCTCCGCGGGTAGCTCTGGAAACACCATATATTTT